What follows are 9 T cell receptor beta chains derived from one specimen sequenced in a study of tumor-infiltrating lymphocytes in oesophageal squamous cell carcinoma. TCRdb independently ran MiXCR on the PCR reads; one entry per CDR3 protein. The sample holds approximately 18,000 distinct CDR3 sequences; 40% to 55% are singletons and the top ten take around 30%. Input material: normal esophageal tissue next to the tumor. These receptors all stem from a female donor with esophageal squamous cell carcinoma.

In this sample, this clonotype turned up once. The gene calls are TRBV7-4 and TRBJ2-1; 7 positions agree with TRBD1. The length of the CDR3 is 15 residues. V lost 6 bases and J lost 4; bases outside the gene matches: 9. CDR1 SGHVT and CDR2 SQSDAQ come from the germline V gene. CDR3 bases: TGTGCCAGCAGGCCCACAGCAGGGGGATACAATGAGCAGTTCTTC. Protein sequence: CASRPTAGGYNEQFF.

In this sample, this clonotype turned up many times. The chain couples TRBV5-4 to TRBJ1-6; D may be TRBD1 (6 bases). Germline V CDR1 and CDR2: SGHNT, YYREEE (reference sequence). This CDR3 comprises 14 residues. V was shortened by 0 bases and J by 12 bases, with 13 bases between the two germline ends. The chain's CDR3 is CASSLDRDIGPLHF. CDR3 nucleotide sequence: TGTGCCAGCAGCTTGGACAGGGATATCGGACCCCTCCACTTT.

This clonotype has at least ten counts. The rearrangement links TRBV6-1 to TRBJ1-1; the match to TRBD1 covers 7 bases. The trim removed 6 bases at V and 1 base at J, leaving 11 bases unmatched. Germline V gene sequence: CDR1 MNHNS, CDR2 SASEGT. The CDR3 consists of 16 residues. CDR3 region: CASRRQGGVRNTEAFF. The CDR3, as DNA: TGTGCCAGCAGAAGACAGGGCGGGGTCCGGAACACTGAAGCTTTCTTT.

Many counts were recorded for this clonotype. The chain couples TRBV19 to TRBJ1-1; maybe TRBD1 (5 bases). In germline, CDR1 is LNHDA, CDR2 SQIVND (reference sequence). The CDR3 has 11 residues. V was trimmed by 7 bases and J by 7 bases, leaving 10 bases between them. CDR3 residues: CASNPGDEAFF. In nucleotides, the CDR3 is TGTGCCAGTAACCCGGGGGATGAAGCTTTCTTT.

This clonotype was observed a few times. The chain links TRBV7-3 to TRBJ2-3; no clear D. V was cut by 5 bases and J by 4 bases, with 10 bases left in between. Germline V gene data show CDR1 as SGHTA and CDR2 as FQGTGA. The CDR3 sequence is 13 residues long. The CDR3 region is CASSPVGSDTQYF. The CDR3 DNA reads TGTGCCAGCAGCCCCGTGGGGTCAGATACGCAGTATTTT.

This chain connects TRBV6-6 to TRBJ2-4; maybe TRBD2 (5 bases). In germline, CDR1 is MNHNY, CDR2 SVGAGI (reference sequence). V gave up 9 bases and J gave up 5 bases, with 14 bases separating them. The CDR3 is 13 amino acids. CDR3 DNA: TGTGCCAGTGCTAAGCAAGCGGAAAACATTCAGTACTTC. This translates into CASAKQAENIQYF.

This clonotype was seen just once. The genes are TRBV6-1 and TRBJ2-3; no definite D call. CDR3 length equals 13 residues. Germline CDR1 and CDR2: MNHNS and SASEGT. The ends were cut back, 6 bases at V and 2 bases at J, with 9 bases in the middle. The CDR3 nucleotides read TGTGCCAGCAGCCATACGCACACAGATACGCAGTATTTT. Protein product: CASSHTHTDTQYF.

The chain links TRBV7-3 to TRBJ2-5; possible D gene TRBD1, 8 bases. The J call is in doubt because the DNA end fits TRBJ2-1 better. Germline V gene sequence: CDR1 SGHTA, CDR2 FQGTGA. The length of the CDR3 is 15 residues. DNA for the CDR3: TGTGCCAGCAGCCTACAGGGGGGGGGATACAATGAGCAGTTCTTC. It encodes CASSLQGGGYNEQFF.

The J gene is TRBJ2-5, the V gene TRBV11-2; 7 positions match TRBD1. V lost 3 bases to trimming and J lost 3 bases; unmatched junction nucleotides: 4. Germline V gene lookup returns CDR1 SGHAT and CDR2 FQNNGV. This CDR3 has 14 amino acids. The CDR3 region has the DNA TGTGCCAGCAGCTTCAAAACAGGGGAAGAGACCCAGTACTTC. This sequence encodes CASSFKTGEETQYF.